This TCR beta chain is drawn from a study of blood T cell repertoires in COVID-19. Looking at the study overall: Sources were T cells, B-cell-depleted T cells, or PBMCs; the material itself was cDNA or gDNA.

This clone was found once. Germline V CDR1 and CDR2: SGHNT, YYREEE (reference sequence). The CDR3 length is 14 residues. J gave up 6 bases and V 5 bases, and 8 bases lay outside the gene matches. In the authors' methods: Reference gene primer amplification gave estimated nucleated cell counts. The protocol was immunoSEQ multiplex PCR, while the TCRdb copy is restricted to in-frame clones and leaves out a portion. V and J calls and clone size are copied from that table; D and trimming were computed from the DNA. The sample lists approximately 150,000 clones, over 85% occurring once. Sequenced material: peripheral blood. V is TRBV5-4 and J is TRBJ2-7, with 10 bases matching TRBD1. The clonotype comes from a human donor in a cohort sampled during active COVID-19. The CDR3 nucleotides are TGTGCCAGCAGACAGGACAGGGGGGGTAGCGAGCAGTACTTC. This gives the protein CASRQDRGGSEQYF.